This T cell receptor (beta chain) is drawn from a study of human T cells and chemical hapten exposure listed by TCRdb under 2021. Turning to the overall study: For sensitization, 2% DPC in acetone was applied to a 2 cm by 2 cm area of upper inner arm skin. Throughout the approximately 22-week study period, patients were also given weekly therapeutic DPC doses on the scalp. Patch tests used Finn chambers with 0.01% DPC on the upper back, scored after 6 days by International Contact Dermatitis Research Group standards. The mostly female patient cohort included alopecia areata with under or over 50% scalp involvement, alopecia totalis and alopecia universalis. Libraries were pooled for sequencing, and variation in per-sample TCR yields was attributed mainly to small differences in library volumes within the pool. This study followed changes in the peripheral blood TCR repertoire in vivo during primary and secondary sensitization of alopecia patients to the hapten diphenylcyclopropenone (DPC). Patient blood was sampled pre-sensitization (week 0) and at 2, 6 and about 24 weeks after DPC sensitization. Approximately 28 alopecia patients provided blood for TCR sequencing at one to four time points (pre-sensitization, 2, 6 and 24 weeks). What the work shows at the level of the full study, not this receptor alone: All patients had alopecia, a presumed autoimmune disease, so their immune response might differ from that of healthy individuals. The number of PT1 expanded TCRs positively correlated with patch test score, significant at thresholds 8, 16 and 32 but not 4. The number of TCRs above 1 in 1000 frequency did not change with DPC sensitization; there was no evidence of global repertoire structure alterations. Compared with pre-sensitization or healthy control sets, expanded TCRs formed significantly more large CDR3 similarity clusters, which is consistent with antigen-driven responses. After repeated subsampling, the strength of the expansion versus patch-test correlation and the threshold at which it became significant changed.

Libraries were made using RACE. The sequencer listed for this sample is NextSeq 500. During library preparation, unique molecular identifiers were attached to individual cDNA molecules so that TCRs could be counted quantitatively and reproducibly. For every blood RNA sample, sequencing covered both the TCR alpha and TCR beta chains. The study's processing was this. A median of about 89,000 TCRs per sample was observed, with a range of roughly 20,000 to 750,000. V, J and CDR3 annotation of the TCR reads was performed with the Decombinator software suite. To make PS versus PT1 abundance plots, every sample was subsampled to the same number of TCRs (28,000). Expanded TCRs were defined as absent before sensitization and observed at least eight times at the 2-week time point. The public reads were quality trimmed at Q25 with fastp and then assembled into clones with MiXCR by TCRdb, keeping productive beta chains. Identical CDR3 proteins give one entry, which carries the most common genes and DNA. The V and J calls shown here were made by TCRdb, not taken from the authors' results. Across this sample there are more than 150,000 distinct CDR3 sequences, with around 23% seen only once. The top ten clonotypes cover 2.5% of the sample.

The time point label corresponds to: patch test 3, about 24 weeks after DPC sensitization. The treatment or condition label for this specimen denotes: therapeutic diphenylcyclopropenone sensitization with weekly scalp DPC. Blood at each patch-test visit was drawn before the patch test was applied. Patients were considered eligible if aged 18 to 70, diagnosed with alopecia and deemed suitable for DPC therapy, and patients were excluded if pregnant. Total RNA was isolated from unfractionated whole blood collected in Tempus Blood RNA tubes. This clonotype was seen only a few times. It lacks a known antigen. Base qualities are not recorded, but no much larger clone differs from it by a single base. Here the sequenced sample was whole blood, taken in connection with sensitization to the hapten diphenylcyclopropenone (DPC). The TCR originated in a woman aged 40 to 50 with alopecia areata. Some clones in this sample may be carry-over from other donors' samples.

The nucleotide sequence reads as follows: TGTGCCAGCGAGAAGGCAGGGCCCCTTCCTGGGGCCAACGTCCTGACTTTC. This gives the protein CASEKAGPLPGANVLTF. The V and J genes are TRBV2 and TRBJ2-6; the D gene is perhaps TRBD1, from 5 matching bases. V is clipped by 8 bases and J by 2 bases, and the sequence between their germline boundaries is 19 bases long. The CDR3 runs 17 residues from the cysteine to the phenylalanine. Only the CDR3 region is kept as DNA, spanning 51 bases read in frame from base 1. The germline V gene supplies CDR1 SNHLY and CDR2 FYNNEI. The entire variable domain, with the stretches around the CDR3 drawn from the reference TRBV2 and TRBJ2-6 proteins, is EPEVTQTPSHQVTQMGQEVILRCVPISNHLYFYWYRQILGQKVEFLVSFYNNEISEKSEIFDDQFSVERPDGSNFTLKIRSTKLEDSAMYFCASEKAGPLPGANVLTFGAGSRLTVL.